This TCR beta chain is drawn from a study of control samples from healthy donors and cancer patients. This clone has only one observation. Germline assignment: CDR1 MNHEY and CDR2 SVGEGT. Trimming pared 0 bases from V and 2 bases from J, leaving 11 bases between. The CDR3 is 16 amino acids. Sequencing was performed with immunoSEQ multiplex PCR; in TCRdb, only in-frame clones are kept and a portion is missing. The sample lists around 130,000 clones, roughly 90% occurring once. The TCR originated in a middle-aged man in good health. The rearrangement links TRBV6-2 or TRBV6-3 to TRBJ1-3; D may be TRBD1 (5 bases). The sample comprised blood. In DNA form, the CDR3 reads TGTGCCAGCAGTTACTCCCCGGCAGGGCCTGGAAACACCATATATTTT. Its translation is CASSYSPAGPGNTIYF.